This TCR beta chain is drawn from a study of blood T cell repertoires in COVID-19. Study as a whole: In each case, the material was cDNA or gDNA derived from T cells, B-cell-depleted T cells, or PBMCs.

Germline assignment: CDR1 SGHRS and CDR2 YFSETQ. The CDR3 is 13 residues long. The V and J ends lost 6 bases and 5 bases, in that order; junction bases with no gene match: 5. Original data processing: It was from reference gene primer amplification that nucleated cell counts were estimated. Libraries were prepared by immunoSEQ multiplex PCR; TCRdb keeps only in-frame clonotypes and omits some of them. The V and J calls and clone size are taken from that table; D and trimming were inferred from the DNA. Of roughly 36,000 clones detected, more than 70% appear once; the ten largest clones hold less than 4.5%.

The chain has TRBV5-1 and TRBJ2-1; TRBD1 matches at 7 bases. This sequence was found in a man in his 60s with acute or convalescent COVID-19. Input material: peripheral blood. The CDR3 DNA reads TGCGCCAGCAACCCTGACAGGGACAATGAGCAGTTCTTC. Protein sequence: CASNPDRDNEQFF.